What follows is one T cell receptor beta chain and its context. The data were obtained in a study of blood T cell repertoires in COVID-19. Study information: The cDNA or gDNA used as material had been derived from T cells, B-cell-depleted T cells, or PBMCs.

Original processing methods: For nucleated cells, counts were estimated from reference gene primer amplification. Some clones are missing from TCRdb's copy, which holds only in-frame ones; the method was immunoSEQ multiplex PCR. V and J calls plus clone size are reproduced from that table; the DNA served to infer D and trimming. The sample includes about 330,000 clones, more than 80% of them seen just once. V lost 0 bases, J lost 2 bases, and 6 bases stayed unmatched. CDR3 length: 16 amino acids. Germline loops: CDR1 MGHRA, CDR2 YSYEKL. The receptor comes from a man aged 18 to 35 who had recovered from COVID-19. The V gene is TRBV4-1, the J gene TRBJ2-7; 8 bases match TRBD1. Sequencing input: peripheral blood. The CDR3 reads CASSQEVTGAAYEQYF. In DNA, the CDR3 is TGCGCCAGCAGCCAAGAAGTGACAGGGGCCGCCTACGAGCAGTACTTC.